This TCR beta chain derives from a study of regulatory T cells in long-lasting Graves disease. Overall study findings and caveats: With a small sample size, accuracy may have been reduced. Favored usage of TRBV28, TRBJ1-2 and TRBJ2-5 was recorded in persistent disease.

CDR3-region Arm-PCR and iRepertoire HTBI primers produced the TCR beta libraries. TCRdb processed the multiplex PCR reads anew with MiXCR; each CDR3 protein has one entry. The repertoire holds about 660,000 distinct CDR3 sequences, about 32% seen once, with roughly 46% in the top ten. Trimming took 7 bases from V and 2 from J; bases not matched to a gene: 5. The CDR3 covers 15 residues. The time point is: persistent/refractory GD, antithyroid drugs over 5 years with positive TRAb. From PBMCs, RNA was extracted and then used to make the TCR library. On this clonotype itself: Its target is unknown.

The receptor was derived from a female donor with Graves disease. The chain is built from TRBV12-3 or TRBV12-4 and TRBJ2-3; 11 nucleotides align to TRBD2. Sequenced material: peripheral blood mononuclear cells (PBMCs), taken when the disease was refractory, from a patient treated with antithyroid drugs. The CDR3 protein is CASTATSGITDTQYF. The CDR3 DNA follows: TGTGCCAGCACCGCGACTAGCGGGATCACAGATACGCAGTATTTT.